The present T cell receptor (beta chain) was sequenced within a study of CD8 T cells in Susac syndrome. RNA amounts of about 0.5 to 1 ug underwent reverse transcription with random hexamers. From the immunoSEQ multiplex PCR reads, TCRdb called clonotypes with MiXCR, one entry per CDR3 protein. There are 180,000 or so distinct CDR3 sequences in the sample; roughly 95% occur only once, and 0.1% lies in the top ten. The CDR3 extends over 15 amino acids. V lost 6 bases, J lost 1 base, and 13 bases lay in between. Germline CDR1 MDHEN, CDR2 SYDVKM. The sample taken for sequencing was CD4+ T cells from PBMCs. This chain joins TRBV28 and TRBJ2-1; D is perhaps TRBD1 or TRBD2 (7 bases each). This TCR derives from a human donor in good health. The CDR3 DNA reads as TGTGCCAGCAGCACCAGGGGGGGATCCTACAATGAGCAGTTCTTC. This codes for CASSTRGGSYNEQFF.